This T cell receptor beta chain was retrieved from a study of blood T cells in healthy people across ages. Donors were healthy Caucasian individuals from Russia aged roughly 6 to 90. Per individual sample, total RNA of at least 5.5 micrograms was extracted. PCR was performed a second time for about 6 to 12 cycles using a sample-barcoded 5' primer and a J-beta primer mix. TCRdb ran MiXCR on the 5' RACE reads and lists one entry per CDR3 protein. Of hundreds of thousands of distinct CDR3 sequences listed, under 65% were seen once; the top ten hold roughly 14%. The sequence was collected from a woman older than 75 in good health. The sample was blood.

The DNA of the CDR3 is TGTGCCAGCAGCGGGACACTATCCTCCTACAATGAGCAGTTCTTC. Translating gives CASSGTLSSYNEQFF. The chain recombines TRBV9 with TRBJ2-1; possible D gene TRBD1, 5 bases. This CDR3 has 15 amino acids. Trimming cost V 3 bases and J 0 bases, with 10 bases left between them. CDR1 and CDR2 from the germline V gene are SGDLS and YYNGEE.